Below, one TCR beta chain is given with its context. The V gene lost 5 bases and the J gene lost 5 bases, with 13 bases spanning the gap. Germline-derived CDR1 and CDR2 are SEHNR and FQNEAQ (reference sequence). The CDR3 extends over 13 amino acids. The sample comes from a study of blood T cell repertoires in COVID-19. About the research overall: COVID-19 samples, acute and convalescent, were from the United States, Italy and Spain. PBMCs, B-cell-depleted T cells, or T cells provided the cDNA or gDNA that made up the material.

Authors' methods: Researchers report that nucleated cell counts were estimated from reference gene primer amplification. Method: immunoSEQ multiplex PCR; TCRdb's copy keeps in-frame clones and lacks some. V, J and clone size reflect that table, while D and trimming were determined from the DNA. The sample has a few hundred thousand clones; about 85% are singletons. Patients in Seattle were enrolled during active infection, then followed longitudinally. Input material: peripheral blood. V and J are TRBV7-9 and TRBJ2-7; a possible D gene is TRBD2 (5 bases). This TCR derives from a human donor with COVID-19, enrolled during active disease. The donor label of this sample is uncertain. The CDR3 loop is CASSPTRAHEQYF. CDR3 bases: TGTGCCAGCAGCCCTACGCGGGCTCACGAGCAGTACTTC. Full variable domain (outside the CDR3, taken from reference TRBV7-9 and TRBJ2-7): DTGVSQNPRHKITKRGQNVTFRCDPISEHNRLYWYRQTLGQGPEFLTYFQNEAQLEKSRLLSDRFSAERPKGSFSTLEIQRTEQGDSAMYLCASSPTRAHEQYFGPGTRLTVT.